This T cell receptor beta chain was recovered during a study of OX40 agonist ivuxolimab in advanced cancers. Looking at the study overall: Three patients had partial responses: one hepatocellular carcinoma, two cutaneous melanoma.

A note on this clone: Its cognate antigen is unknown.

Clones were sequenced by immunoSEQ multiplex PCR, and TCRdb holds only the in-frame ones, with some missing. The sample lists over 55,000 clones; under 95% were seen once. The study, taken as a whole, reports: The 0.1-3.0 mg/kg partial responders had among the lowest clonal expansion. Certain nonresponders likewise exhibited a low normalized T-cell clonal expansion.

The sequenced sample was CD4+ or CD8+ T cells sorted from blood, obtained in a trial of the OX40 agonist ivuxolimab. This TCR came from an adult with an advanced solid tumor such as melanoma, head and neck, liver or kidney cancer.

CDR3 in amino acids: CASSHGLAGSTDTQYF. CDR3 bases: TGCGCCAGCAGCCACGGACTAGCGGGAAGCACAGATACGCAGTATTTT. The chain recombines TRBV4-3 with TRBJ2-3; TRBD2 agrees at 12 bases. V trimming: 3 bases; J trimming: 0 bases; junction bases outside the gene matches: 1. The germline CDR1 and CDR2 sequences are LGHNA and YSLEER. The CDR3 is 16 residues long.